This T cell receptor (beta chain) was recovered during a study of relationships among human T cell subsets. General study results and limits: Across seven subsets, gene usage, CDR3 length and N-additions did not differ significantly. Many CDR3s were shared across Th1, Th2 and regulatory subsets.

Trimming left V 7 bases short and J 7 bases short, with 17 bases between. This CDR3 region has 14 residues. Germline V lookup: CDR1 SGHAT, CDR2 FQNNGV. The T cell receptor alpha and beta CDR3 regions were amplified from mRNA by semiquantitative ARM-PCR. ARM-PCR used tagged nested gene-specific primers, then communal superprimers for exponential amplification. MiXCR, run by TCRdb on the multiplex PCR reads, gives a single entry per CDR3 protein. The sample has 13,000 or so distinct CDR3 sequences; around 64% are singletons. As to this clonotype: Its antigen is still unknown.

After CD25, CD56 and CD294 bead selections, the flow-through was collected as Th1 cells. T cell subsets were isolated with magnetic beads coated with subset-specific monoclonal antibodies. The V and J genes are TRBV11-2 and TRBJ2-1; D is possibly TRBD1 or TRBD2 (5 bases each). Sequencing was performed on CD4+ Th1 cells sorted from blood. This TCR was sampled from a man between 35 and 55 years old in good health. CDR3 sequence: CASTKGTSGNEQFF. For the CDR3, the DNA is TGTGCCAGCACCAAAGGGACGTCGGGGAATGAGCAGTTCTTC.